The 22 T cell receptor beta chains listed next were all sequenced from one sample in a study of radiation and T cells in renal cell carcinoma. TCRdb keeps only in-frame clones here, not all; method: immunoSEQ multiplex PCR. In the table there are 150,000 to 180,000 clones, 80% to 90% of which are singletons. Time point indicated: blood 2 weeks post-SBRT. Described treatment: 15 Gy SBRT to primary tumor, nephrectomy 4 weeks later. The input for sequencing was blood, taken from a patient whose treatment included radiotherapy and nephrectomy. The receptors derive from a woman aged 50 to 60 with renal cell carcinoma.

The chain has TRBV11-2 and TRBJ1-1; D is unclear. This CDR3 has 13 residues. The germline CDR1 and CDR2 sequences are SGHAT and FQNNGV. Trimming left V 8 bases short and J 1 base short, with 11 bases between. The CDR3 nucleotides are TGTGCCAGCCCCACGGATCCGAACACTGAAGCTTTCTTT. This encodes CASPTDPNTEAFF.

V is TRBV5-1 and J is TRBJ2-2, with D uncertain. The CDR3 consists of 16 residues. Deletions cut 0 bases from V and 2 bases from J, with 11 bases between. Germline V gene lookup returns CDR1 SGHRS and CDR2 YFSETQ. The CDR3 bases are TGCGCCAGCAGCTTGGTGAGTGGACCTAACACCGGGGAGCTGTTTTTT. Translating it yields CASSLVSGPNTGELFF.

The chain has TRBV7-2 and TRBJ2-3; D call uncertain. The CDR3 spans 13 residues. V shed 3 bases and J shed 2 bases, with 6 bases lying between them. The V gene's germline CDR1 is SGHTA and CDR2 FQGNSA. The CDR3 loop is CASSFWYTDTQYF. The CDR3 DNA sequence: TGTGCCAGCAGCTTTTGGTACACAGATACGCAGTATTTT.

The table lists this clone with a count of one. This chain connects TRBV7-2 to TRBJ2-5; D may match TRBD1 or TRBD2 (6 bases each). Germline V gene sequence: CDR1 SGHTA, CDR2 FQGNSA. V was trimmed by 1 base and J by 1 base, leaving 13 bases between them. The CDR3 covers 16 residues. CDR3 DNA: TGTGCCAGCAGCTTAGTAGGGGGAGGTGGCCAAGAGACCCAGTACTTC. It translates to CASSLVGGGGQETQYF. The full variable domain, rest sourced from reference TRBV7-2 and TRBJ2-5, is GAGVSQSPSNKVTEKGKDVELRCDPISGHTALYWYRQSLGQGLEFLIYFQGNSAPDKSGLPSDRFSAERTGGSVSTLTIQRTQQEDSAVYLCASSLVGGGGQETQYFGPGTRLLVL.

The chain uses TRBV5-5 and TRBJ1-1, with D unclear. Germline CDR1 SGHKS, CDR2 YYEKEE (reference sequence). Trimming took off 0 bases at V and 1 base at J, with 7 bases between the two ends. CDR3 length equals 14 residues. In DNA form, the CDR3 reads TGTGCCAGCAGCTTGGAACGTACGAACACTGAAGCTTTCTTT. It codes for CASSLERTNTEAFF.

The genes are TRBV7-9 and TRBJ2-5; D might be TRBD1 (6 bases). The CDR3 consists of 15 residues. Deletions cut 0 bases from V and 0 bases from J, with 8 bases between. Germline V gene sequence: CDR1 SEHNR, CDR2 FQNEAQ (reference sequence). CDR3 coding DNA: TGTGCCAGCAGCTTAGCAGGGGGTGACCAAGAGACCCAGTACTTC. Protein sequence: CASSLAGGDQETQYF.

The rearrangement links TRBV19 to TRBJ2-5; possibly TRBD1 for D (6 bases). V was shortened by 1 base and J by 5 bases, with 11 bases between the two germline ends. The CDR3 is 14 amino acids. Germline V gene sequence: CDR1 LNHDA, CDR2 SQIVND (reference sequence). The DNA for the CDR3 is TGTGCCAGTAGTATAGGCGGCAGGGGTGAGACCCAGTACTTC. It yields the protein CASSIGGRGETQYF.

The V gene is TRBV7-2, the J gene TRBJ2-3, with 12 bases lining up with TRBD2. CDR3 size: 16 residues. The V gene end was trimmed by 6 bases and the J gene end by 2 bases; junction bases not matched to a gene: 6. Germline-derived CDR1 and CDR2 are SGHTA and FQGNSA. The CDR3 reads CASRLTSGGNTDTQYF. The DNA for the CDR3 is TGTGCCAGCAGGCTAACTAGCGGGGGGAACACAGATACGCAGTATTTT.

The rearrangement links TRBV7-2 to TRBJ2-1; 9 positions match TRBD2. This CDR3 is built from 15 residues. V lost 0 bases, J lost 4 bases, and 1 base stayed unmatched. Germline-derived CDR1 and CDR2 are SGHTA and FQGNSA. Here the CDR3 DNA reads TGTGCCAGCAGCTTAGCTAGCGGGGGTTACAATGAGCAGTTCTTC. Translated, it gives CASSLASGGYNEQFF.

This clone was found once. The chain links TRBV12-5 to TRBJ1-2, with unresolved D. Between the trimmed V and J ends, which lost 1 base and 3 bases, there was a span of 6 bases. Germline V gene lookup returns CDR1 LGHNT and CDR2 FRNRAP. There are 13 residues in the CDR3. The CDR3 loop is CASGLEKYYGYTF. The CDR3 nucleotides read TGTGCTAGTGGTTTGGAGAAATACTATGGCTACACCTTC.

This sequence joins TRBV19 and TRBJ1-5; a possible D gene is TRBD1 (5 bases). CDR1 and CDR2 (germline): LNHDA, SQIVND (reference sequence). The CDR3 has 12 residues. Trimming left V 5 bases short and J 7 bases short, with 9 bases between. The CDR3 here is CASSDRGQPQHF. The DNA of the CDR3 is TGTGCCAGTAGTGACCGGGGCCAGCCCCAGCATTTT. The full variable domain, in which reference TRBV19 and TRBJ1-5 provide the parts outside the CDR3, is DGGITQSPKYLFRKEGQNVTLSCEQNLNHDAMYWYRQDPGQGLRLIYYSQIVNDFQKGDIAEGYSVSREKKESFPLTVTSAQKNPTAFYLCASSDRGQPQHFGDGTRLSIL.

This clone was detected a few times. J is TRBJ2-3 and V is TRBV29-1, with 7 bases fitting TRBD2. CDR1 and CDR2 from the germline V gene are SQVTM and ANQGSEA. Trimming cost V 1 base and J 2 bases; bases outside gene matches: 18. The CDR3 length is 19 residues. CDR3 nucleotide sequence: TGCAGCGTTGAAGTAAGGGAGAGACATGGGAGGGATCTCACAGATACGCAGTATTTT. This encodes CSVEVRERHGRDLTDTQYF.

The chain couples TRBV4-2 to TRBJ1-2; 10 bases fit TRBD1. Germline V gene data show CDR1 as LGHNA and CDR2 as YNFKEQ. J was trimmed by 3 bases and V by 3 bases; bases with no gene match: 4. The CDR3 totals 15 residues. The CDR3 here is CASSHRDRGDYGYTF. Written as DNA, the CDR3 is TGTGCCAGCAGCCACCGGGACAGGGGCGACTATGGCTACACCTTC.

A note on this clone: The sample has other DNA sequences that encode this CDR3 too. This chain's CDR3 is CASSYVGGELFF. In DNA form, the CDR3 reads TGTGCCAGCAGTTACGTCGGCGGGGAGCTGTTTTTT. The chain is built from TRBV6-6 and TRBJ2-2; D is ambiguous. The germline V gene has CDR1 MNHNY and CDR2 SVGAGI (reference sequence). Trimming removed 2 bases from V and 7 bases from J, with 5 bases in between. The CDR3 is 12 amino acids.

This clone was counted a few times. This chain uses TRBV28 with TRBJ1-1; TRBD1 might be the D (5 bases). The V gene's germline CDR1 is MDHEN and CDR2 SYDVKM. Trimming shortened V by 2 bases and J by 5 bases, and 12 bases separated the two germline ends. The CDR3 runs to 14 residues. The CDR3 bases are TGTGCCAGCAGTTTAGGGGGATACGAAACTGAAGCTTTCTTT. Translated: CASSLGGYETEAFF.

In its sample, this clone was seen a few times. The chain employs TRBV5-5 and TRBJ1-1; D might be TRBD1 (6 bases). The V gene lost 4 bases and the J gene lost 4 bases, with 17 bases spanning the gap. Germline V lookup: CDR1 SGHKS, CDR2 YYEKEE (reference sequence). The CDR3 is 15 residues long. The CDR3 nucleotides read TGTGCCAGCAGCCCCCGACAGGCGGGGGGCACTGAAGCTTTCTTT. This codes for CASSPRQAGGTEAFF.

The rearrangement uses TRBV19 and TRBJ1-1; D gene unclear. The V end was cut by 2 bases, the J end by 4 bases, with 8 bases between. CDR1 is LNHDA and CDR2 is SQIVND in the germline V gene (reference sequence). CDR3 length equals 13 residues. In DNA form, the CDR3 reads TGTGCCAGTAGTATACTAGAACCCACTGAAGCTTTCTTT. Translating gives CASSILEPTEAFF. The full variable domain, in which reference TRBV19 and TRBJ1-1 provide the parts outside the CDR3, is DGGITQSPKYLFRKEGQNVTLSCEQNLNHDAMYWYRQDPGQGLRLIYYSQIVNDFQKGDIAEGYSVSREKKESFPLTVTSAQKNPTAFYLCASSILEPTEAFFGQGTRLTVV.

The CDR3 DNA is TGTGCCAGCTCACCACTACAGGGGACTGAAGCTTTCTTT. It yields the protein CASSPLQGTEAFF. The chain uses TRBV18 and TRBJ1-1, with TRBD1 matching over 7 bases. The CDR3 runs to 13 residues. The germline gives CDR1 KGHSH, CDR2 LQKENI. J lost 5 bases, V lost 1 base, and 1 base had no gene match.

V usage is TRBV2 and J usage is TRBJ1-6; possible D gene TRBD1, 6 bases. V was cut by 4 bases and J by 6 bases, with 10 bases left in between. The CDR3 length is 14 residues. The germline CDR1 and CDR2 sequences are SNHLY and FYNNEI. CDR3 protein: CASSVGGRNSPLHF. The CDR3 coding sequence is TGTGCCAGCAGTGTGGGGGGGCGTAATTCACCCCTCCACTTT.

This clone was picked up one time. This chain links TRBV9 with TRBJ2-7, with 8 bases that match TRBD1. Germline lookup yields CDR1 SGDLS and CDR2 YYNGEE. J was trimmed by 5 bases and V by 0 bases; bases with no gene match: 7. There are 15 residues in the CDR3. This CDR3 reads CASSVGPGGADEQYF. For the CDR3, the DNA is TGTGCCAGCAGCGTAGGGCCAGGGGGCGCGGACGAGCAGTACTTC.

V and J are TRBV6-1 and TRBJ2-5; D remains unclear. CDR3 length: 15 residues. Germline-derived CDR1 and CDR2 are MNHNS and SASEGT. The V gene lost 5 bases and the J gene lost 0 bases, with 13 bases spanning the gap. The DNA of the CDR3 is TGTGCCAGCAGTCCCCCAACATCGTACCAAGAGACCCAGTACTTC. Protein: CASSPPTSYQETQYF.

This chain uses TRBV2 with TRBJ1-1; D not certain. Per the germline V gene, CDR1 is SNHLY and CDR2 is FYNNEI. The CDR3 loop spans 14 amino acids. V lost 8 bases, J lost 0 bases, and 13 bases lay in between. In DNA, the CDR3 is TGTGCCAGCCTTTGGCAGAACATGAACACTGAAGCTTTCTTT. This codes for CASLWQNMNTEAFF.